Listed here are 32 T cell receptor beta chains from one sample, sequenced in a study of cytomegalovirus exposure and HLA in healthy donors. PCR was performed using 60 Vbeta and 13 Jbeta primers. The repertoire was sequenced with immunoSEQ multiplex PCR; TCRdb's copy has only in-frame clones and lacks some. Among 150,000 to 200,000 clones, roughly 79% were seen once, and the ten largest hold around 3%. The sequenced material came from PBMCs. Receptor source: a male donor in good health and CMV-seronegative.

The chain couples TRBV9 to TRBJ1-3; weak D call: TRBD1 (6 bases). Looked up from germline, CDR1 is SGDLS and CDR2 is YYNGEE. This CDR3 spans 16 amino acids. The V gene lost 0 bases and the J gene lost 5 bases, with 15 bases spanning the gap. CDR3 DNA sequence: TGTGCCAGCAGCGTAGGAGGTTTCAGGGGCAGAAACACCATATATTTT. Translated, it gives CASSVGGFRGRNTIYF. The full variable domain, with the rest looked up from reference TRBV9 and TRBJ1-3, is DSGVTQTPKHLITATGQRVTLRCSPRSGDLSVYWYQQSLDQGLQFLIQYYNGEERAKGNILERFSAQQFPDLHSELNLSSLELGDSALYFCASSVGGFRGRNTIYFGEGSWLTVV.

The chain employs TRBV28 and TRBJ2-1; 16 bases agree with TRBD2. J gave up 6 bases and V 7 bases, and 12 bases lay outside the gene matches. Germline V gives CDR1 MDHEN, CDR2 SYDVKM. This CDR3 contains 18 residues. CDR3 in DNA: TGTGCCAGCACCCGGGGACTAGCGGGAGGGCTCATTGGCAATGAGCAGTTCTTC. Its protein is CASTRGLAGGLIGNEQFF.

The chain recombines TRBV4-1 with TRBJ2-1, with D maybe TRBD2 (5 bases). Germline V CDR1 and CDR2: MGHRA, YSYEKL. Trimming shortened V by 4 bases and J by 5 bases, and 9 bases separated the two germline ends. This CDR3 has 13 amino acids. CDR3 in DNA: TGCGCCAGCAGCCGACTAAGTGACAATGAGCAGTTCTTC. Encoded protein: CASSRLSDNEQFF.

Only one count was recorded for this clone. J is TRBJ1-1 and V is TRBV19; tentative D call: TRBD1 (5 bases). Trimming cost V 6 bases and J 5 bases, with 13 bases left between them. The germline V gene has CDR1 LNHDA and CDR2 SQIVND (reference sequence). This CDR3 contains 13 residues. CDR3 in DNA: TGTGCCAGTAGCTTCGGAGGGGTAACTGAAGCTTTCTTT. Amino acid sequence: CASSFGGVTEAFF.

This sequence joins TRBV7-9 and TRBJ1-2, with a weak D call TRBD1 (5 bases). The V gene lost 4 bases and the J gene lost 4 bases, with 13 bases spanning the gap. This CDR3 is built from 14 residues. Germline V gene data show CDR1 as SEHNR and CDR2 as FQNEAQ (reference sequence). The CDR3 loop is CASSSWARAYGYTF. The DNA for the CDR3 is TGTGCCAGCAGCTCATGGGCCAGGGCCTATGGCTACACCTTC. Filled out from reference TRBV7-9 and TRBJ1-2, the complete variable domain reads DTGVSQNPRHKITKRGQNVTFRCDPISEHNRLYWYRQTLGQGPEFLTYFQNEAQLEKSRLLSDRFSAERPKGSFSTLEIQRTEQGDSAMYLCASSSWARAYGYTFGSGTRLTVV.

Only a few counts were recorded for this clone. The chain is built from TRBV2 and TRBJ1-1; TRBD1 matches at 7 bases. The CDR3 has 18 amino acids. J lost 3 bases, V lost 6 bases, and 19 bases had no gene match. Germline CDR1 reads SNHLY; CDR2 reads FYNNEI. The CDR3 here is CASRSTGTAITPHTEAFF. For the CDR3, the DNA is TGTGCCAGCAGGAGTACCGGGACAGCGATCACCCCGCACACTGAAGCTTTCTTT.

This chain joins TRBV28 and TRBJ1-6, with TRBD1 as a possible D gene (5 bases). V was shortened by 5 bases and J by 7 bases, with 15 bases between the two germline ends. CDR1 MDHEN and CDR2 SYDVKM come from the germline V gene. CDR3 length: 15 residues. Here the CDR3 reads CASSLGQGRNSPLHF. The CDR3 coding sequence is TGTGCCAGCAGTCTGGGTCAGGGAAGGAATTCACCCCTCCACTTT.

The chain carries TRBV4-2 and TRBJ2-3; D gene unclear. Germline CDR1 LGHNA, CDR2 YNFKEQ. This CDR3 has 15 residues. Trimming stripped 1 base from V and 0 bases from J, with 8 bases between. Here the CDR3 DNA reads TGTGCCAGCAGCCAAGTAATTGTTAGCACAGATACGCAGTATTTT. Amino acid sequence: CASSQVIVSTDTQYF.

This clone was seen a handful of times. The rearrangement links TRBV6-1 to TRBJ1-3; no firm D call. The CDR3 has 13 residues. The V end was cut by 6 bases, the J end by 3 bases, with 9 bases between. The germline V gene encodes CDR1 MNHNS and CDR2 SASEGT. In DNA form, the CDR3 reads TGTGCCAGCAGGGGCAACTTTGGAAACACCATATATTTT. Its protein product is CASRGNFGNTIYF.

The CDR3 region has the DNA TGTGCCAGCAGACCACCGGGACAAAGCTCCTACGAGCAGTACTTC. Encoded protein: CASRPPGQSSYEQYF. V and J are TRBV6-6 and TRBJ2-7; perhaps TRBD1 as D (6 bases). CDR1 is MNHNY, CDR2 SVGAGI, per germline (reference sequence). V dropped 6 bases and J dropped 0 bases, with 15 bases sitting between them. The CDR3 is made up of 15 amino acids.

The chain links TRBV4-3 to TRBJ2-1; 10 bases map to TRBD2. The length of the CDR3 is 16 residues. Germline V gene data show CDR1 as LGHNA and CDR2 as YSLEER. Unmatched junction bases numbered 7, after V lost 2 bases and J lost 6 bases. The CDR3 DNA sequence: TGCGCCAGCAGCCAATCACTAGCGGGAATAGGCAATGAGCAGTTCTTC. This encodes CASSQSLAGIGNEQFF.

This chain joins TRBV6-4 and TRBJ2-1, with 14 bases lining up with TRBD2. The CDR3 totals 16 residues. The germline CDR1 and CDR2 sequences are MRHNA and SNTAGT. J lost 7 bases, V lost 0 bases, and 2 bases had no gene match. DNA for the CDR3: TGTGCCAGCAGTGACTCGGGGACTAGCGGGAGAAATGAGCAGTTCTTC. It is translated as CASSDSGTSGRNEQFF.

V and J are TRBV12-5 and TRBJ1-6, with D unclear. With 5 bases removed from V and 8 bases from J, the gap between germline ends came to 16 bases. The CDR3 contains 15 residues. Germline V lookup: CDR1 LGHNT, CDR2 FRNRAP. For the CDR3, the DNA is TGTGCTAGTGGTCCATCCGGGCCGAGGGATTCACCCCTCCACTTT. It encodes CASGPSGPRDSPLHF.

The chain carries TRBV28 and TRBJ1-2, with 7 bases identical to TRBD1. Germline trimming cut 5 bases from V and 4 bases from J; bases unmatched to any gene: 4. CDR3 length: 13 amino acids. Germline V gene lookup returns CDR1 MDHEN and CDR2 SYDVKM. CDR3 in DNA: TGTGCCAGCAGTGAGGGGGCGAGCTATGGCTACACCTTC. Translated, it gives CASSEGASYGYTF.

J is TRBJ2-2 and V is TRBV10-1; D gene unclear. In germline, CDR1 is WNHNN, CDR2 SYGVQD (reference sequence). V was cut by 5 bases and J by 5 bases, with 6 bases left in between. The CDR3 runs 12 residues. CDR3 in amino acids: CASSPETGELFF. The CDR3, as DNA: TGCGCCAGCAGTCCCGAGACCGGGGAGCTGTTTTTT.

This chain joins TRBV30 and TRBJ1-2; TRBD1 is a possible D gene (5 bases). V dropped 4 bases and J dropped 8 bases, with 20 bases sitting between them. The germline gives CDR1 GTSNPN, CDR2 SVGIG (reference sequence). The length of the CDR3 is 14 residues. CDR3 sequence: CAWNNGAGFGGYTF. The CDR3 DNA is TGTGCCTGGAACAACGGTGCAGGGTTTGGGGGCTACACCTTC. Together with reference TRBV30 and TRBJ1-2, the CDR3 gives the full variable domain: SQTIHQWPATLVQPVGSPLSLECTVEGTSNPNLYWYRQAAGRGLQLLFYSVGIGQISSEVPQNLSASRPQDRQFILSSKKLLLSDSGFYLCAWNNGAGFGGYTFGSGTRLTVV.

The chain recombines TRBV5-1 with TRBJ2-1, with 10 nucleotides matching TRBD2. V was pared by 4 bases and J by 6 bases, with 10 bases of the junction left unmatched. Germline V gene sequence: CDR1 SGHRS, CDR2 YFSETQ. The CDR3 extends over 16 amino acids. Here the CDR3 DNA reads TGCGCCAGCAGCATAACAACTAGCGGGACAGCCAATGAGCAGTTCTTC. Its protein product is CASSITTSGTANEQFF.

J is TRBJ2-1 and V is TRBV6-4; 7 nucleotides line up with TRBD2. CDR3 length equals 11 residues. V lost 7 bases, J lost 10 bases, and 4 bases stayed unmatched. Germline assignment: CDR1 MRHNA and CDR2 SNTAGT. CDR3 in DNA: TGTGCCAGCACCGAGGGAGGGGAGCAGTTCTTC. It specifies CASTEGGEQFF.

This sequence joins TRBV7-9 and TRBJ2-5; tentatively, D is TRBD1 (5 bases). V dropped 5 bases and J dropped 4 bases, with 11 bases sitting between them. CDR1 is SEHNR, CDR2 FQNEAQ, per germline (reference sequence). This CDR3 is 13 amino acids long. In nucleotides, the CDR3 is TGTGCCAGCAGCCTACTGGGGCCAGAGACCCAGTACTTC. Its translation: CASSLLGPETQYF.

V is TRBV5-1 and J is TRBJ1-1, with D unresolved. Germline loops: CDR1 SGHRS, CDR2 YFSETQ. This CDR3 spans 13 amino acids. V was trimmed by 6 bases and J by 1 base, leaving 10 bases between them. DNA of the CDR3: TGCGCCAGCATGGAGGCAGAGAACACTGAAGCTTTCTTT. Translating it yields CASMEAENTEAFF.

The chain uses TRBV19 and TRBJ1-5; no firm D call. In germline, CDR1 is LNHDA, CDR2 SQIVND (reference sequence). Deletions cut 3 bases from V and 4 bases from J, with 7 bases between. This CDR3 contains 13 residues. CDR3 loop: CASSIEMNQPQHF. CDR3 nucleotide sequence: TGTGCCAGTAGTATTGAGATGAATCAGCCCCAGCATTTT.

V is TRBV5-1 and J is TRBJ1-2; D possibly corresponds to TRBD1 (5 bases). V gave up 0 bases and J gave up 7 bases, with 16 bases separating them. The CDR3 spans 15 residues. CDR1 and CDR2 (germline): SGHRS, YFSETQ. The CDR3 loop reads CASSLDPGGLSGYTF. The CDR3 nucleotides read TGCGCCAGCAGCTTGGATCCGGGGGGATTGAGTGGCTACACCTTC.

V usage is TRBV6-1 and J usage is TRBJ2-5; 8 bases map to TRBD2. The CDR3 has 16 residues. In germline, CDR1 is MNHNS, CDR2 SASEGT. Losses at the gene ends were 0 bases for V and 4 bases for J; bases not matched to a gene: 7. This chain's CDR3 is CASSEAPTSAGETQYF. DNA for the CDR3: TGTGCCAGCAGTGAAGCCCCGACTAGCGCTGGAGAGACCCAGTACTTC.

This clone was counted once. The genes are TRBV14 and TRBJ2-2; a weak D match, TRBD2 (5 bases). CDR3 size: 14 residues. Trimming left V 1 base short and J 6 bases short, with 9 bases between. The germline CDR1 and CDR2 sequences are SGHDN and FVKESK. The CDR3 DNA reads TGTGCCAGCAGCCAAGTTCCGGGGTCCGGGGAGCTGTTTTTT. Translated: CASSQVPGSGELFF. Full variable domain (remainder filled in from reference TRBV14 and TRBJ2-2): EAGVTQFPSHSVIEKGQTVTLRCDPISGHDNLYWYRRVMGKEIKFLLHFVKESKQDESGMPNNRFLAERTGGTYSTLKVQPAELEDSGVYFCASSQVPGSGELFFGEGSRLTVL.

This clone is a singleton in its sample. V is TRBV19 and J is TRBJ1-5; the match to TRBD1 covers 9 bases. Trimming removed 5 bases from V and 6 bases from J; junction bases left unmatched: 8. CDR3 length: 15 amino acids. Germline V CDR1 and CDR2: LNHDA, SQIVND (reference sequence). The CDR3 bases are TGTGCCAGTAGTCCCAACAGGGGGCCGGGTCAGCCCCAGCATTTT. This translates into CASSPNRGPGQPQHF.

The chain joins TRBV18 to TRBJ1-5; a weak D match, TRBD1 (5 bases). V was cut by 4 bases and J by 0 bases, with 7 bases left in between. The CDR3 sequence is 14 residues long. Germline CDR1 KGHSH, CDR2 LQKENI. The DNA for the CDR3 is TGTGCCAGCTCACAGGGGTATAGCAATCAGCCCCAGCATTTT. Translation: CASSQGYSNQPQHF.

The chain combines TRBV2 with TRBJ1-1; D is perhaps TRBD1 (6 bases). Per germline, CDR1 SNHLY and CDR2 FYNNEI. V lost 10 bases, J lost 3 bases, and 24 bases lay in between. The CDR3 contains 16 residues. The CDR3 spells CAIQGRGGRQYTEAFF. In DNA form, the CDR3 reads TGTGCCATCCAGGGGAGGGGTGGTCGTCAGTACACTGAAGCTTTCTTT.

This rearrangement joins TRBV2 to TRBJ2-1; D might be TRBD2 (7 bases). The CDR3 contains 18 residues. Germline CDR1 reads SNHLY; CDR2 reads FYNNEI. V was cut by 8 bases and J by 2 bases, with 25 bases left in between. CDR3 loop: CASPRGAGEYGAYNEQFF. The CDR3 DNA sequence: TGTGCCAGCCCCCGGGGGGCGGGAGAATATGGGGCCTACAATGAGCAGTTCTTC.

The V and J genes are TRBV6-6 and TRBJ2-2; D possibly corresponds to TRBD1 (6 bases). Germline CDR1 MNHNY, CDR2 SVGAGI (reference sequence). Trimming took off 4 bases at V and 6 bases at J, with 12 bases between the two ends. The CDR3 consists of 14 residues. The CDR3 is CASSLRTDSGELFF. The CDR3 DNA reads TGTGCCAGCAGTTTAAGGACAGACTCCGGGGAGCTGTTTTTT.

The rearrangement links TRBV18 to TRBJ1-4; no clear D. CDR1 KGHSH and CDR2 LQKENI come from the germline V gene. The V and J ends lost 0 bases and 8 bases respectively, with 7 bases between them. The length of the CDR3 is 13 residues. CDR3 DNA: TGTGCCAGCTCACCACCGAGTAGAGAAAAACTGTTTTTT. Amino acids: CASSPPSREKLFF.

This clone has a single count. This sequence joins TRBV19 and TRBJ2-7, with TRBD1 as a possible D gene (5 bases). Per germline, CDR1 LNHDA and CDR2 SQIVND (reference sequence). There are 15 residues in the CDR3. V gave up 2 bases and J gave up 3 bases, with 14 bases separating them. The CDR3 coding sequence is TGTGCCAGTAGTATAAGTCTCCAGACAGTCTACGAGCAGTACTTC. Translated: CASSISLQTVYEQYF.

The gene calls are TRBV7-9 and TRBJ2-3, with TRBD2 as a possible D gene (6 bases). This CDR3 contains 15 residues. Germline V CDR1 and CDR2: SEHNR, FQNEAQ (reference sequence). V lost 4 bases, J lost 4 bases, and 15 bases lay in between. In nucleotides, the CDR3 is TGTGCCAGCAGCTCGGGACTCCCCTGGCCAGATACGCAGTATTTT. Translation gives CASSSGLPWPDTQYF.